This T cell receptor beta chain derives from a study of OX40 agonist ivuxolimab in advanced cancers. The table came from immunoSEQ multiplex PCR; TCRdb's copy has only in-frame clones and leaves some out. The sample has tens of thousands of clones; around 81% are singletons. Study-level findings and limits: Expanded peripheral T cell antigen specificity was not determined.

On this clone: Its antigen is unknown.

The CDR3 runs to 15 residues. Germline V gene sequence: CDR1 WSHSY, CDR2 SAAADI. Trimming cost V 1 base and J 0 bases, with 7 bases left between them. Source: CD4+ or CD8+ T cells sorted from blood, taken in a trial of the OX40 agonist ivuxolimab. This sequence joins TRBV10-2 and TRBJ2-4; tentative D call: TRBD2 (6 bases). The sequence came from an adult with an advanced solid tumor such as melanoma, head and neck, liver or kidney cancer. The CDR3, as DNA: TGCGCCAGCAGTGAGTGGCGGGGAGCCAAAAACATTCAGTACTTC. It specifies CASSEWRGAKNIQYF.